This T cell receptor (beta chain) was captured by sequencing in a study of glioma-infiltrating T cells. Study at large: Glioblastomas were WHO grade IV, sampled at first diagnosis; low-grade were grade II. Target coverage was roughly 4.5- to 10-fold for roughly one million blood T cells.

The V and J ends lost 4 bases and 10 bases respectively, with 14 bases between them. Germline CDR1 reads SGHDN; CDR2 reads FVKESK. The CDR3 runs to 13 residues. Study outcomes and limitations: Gliomas, especially low-grade, showed above-expected tissue-blood divergence; non-neoplastic patients showed below. A blood CDR3 motif signature was depleted in highly divergent patients.

Using RNA template, CDR3s of TCR alpha and beta were amplified with iRepertoire arm-PCR. In TCRdb, the multiplex PCR reads were re-called with MiXCR into one record per CDR3 protein. The top ten hold approximately 12% of the sample, which has around 350,000 distinct CDR3 sequences, 41% seen once. A remark on this clonotype: Its antigen is as yet unknown. This could be a read error, since a much larger clone is one nucleotide away.

The clonotype originates from a human donor with low-grade glioma or glioblastoma, undergoing nonglioma brain surgery, or in good health (not recorded which). The chain joins TRBV14 to TRBJ2-1; D is ambiguous. The sequenced material came from glioma tissue, nonneoplastic brain tissue, or PBMCs (not recorded which). CDR3 sequence: CASSRLTVHEQFF. CDR3 bases: TGTGCCAGCAGCCGGCTGACGGTCCACGAGCAGTTCTTC.